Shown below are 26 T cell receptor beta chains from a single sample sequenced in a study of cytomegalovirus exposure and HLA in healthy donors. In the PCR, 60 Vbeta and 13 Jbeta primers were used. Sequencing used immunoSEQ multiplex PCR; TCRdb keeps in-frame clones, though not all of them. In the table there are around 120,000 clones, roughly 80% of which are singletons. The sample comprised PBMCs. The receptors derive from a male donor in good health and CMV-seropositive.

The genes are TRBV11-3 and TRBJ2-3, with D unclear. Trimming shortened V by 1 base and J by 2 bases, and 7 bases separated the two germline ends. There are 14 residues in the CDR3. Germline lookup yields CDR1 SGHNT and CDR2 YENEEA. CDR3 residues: CASSLGAITDTQYF. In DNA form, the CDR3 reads TGTGCCAGCAGCTTAGGGGCCATCACAGATACGCAGTATTTT.

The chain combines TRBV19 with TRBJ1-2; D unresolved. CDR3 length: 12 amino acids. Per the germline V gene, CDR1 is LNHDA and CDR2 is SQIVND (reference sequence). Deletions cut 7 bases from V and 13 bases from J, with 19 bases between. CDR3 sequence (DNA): TGTGCCAGTACCGACCCAAAAGGAGGACGCACCTTC. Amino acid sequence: CASTDPKGGRTF.

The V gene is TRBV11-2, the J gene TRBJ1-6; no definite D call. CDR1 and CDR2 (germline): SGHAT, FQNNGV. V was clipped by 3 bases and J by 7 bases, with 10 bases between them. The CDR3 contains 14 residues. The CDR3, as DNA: TGTGCCAGCAGCTTTAACAGCCAGAATTCACCCCTCCACTTT. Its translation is CASSFNSQNSPLHF.

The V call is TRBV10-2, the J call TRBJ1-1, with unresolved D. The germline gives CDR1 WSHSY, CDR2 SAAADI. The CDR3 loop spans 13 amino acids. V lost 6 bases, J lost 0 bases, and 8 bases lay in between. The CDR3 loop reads CASSARLNTEAFF. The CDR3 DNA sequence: TGCGCCAGCAGCGCCAGGCTGAACACTGAAGCTTTCTTT.

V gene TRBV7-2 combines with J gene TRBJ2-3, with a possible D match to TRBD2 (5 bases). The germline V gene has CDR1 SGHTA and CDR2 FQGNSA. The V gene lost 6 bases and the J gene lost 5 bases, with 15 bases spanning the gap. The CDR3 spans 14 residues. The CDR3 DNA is TGTGCCAGCAGGAGGACTTATCAGGAAGATACGCAGTATTTT. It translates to CASRRTYQEDTQYF.

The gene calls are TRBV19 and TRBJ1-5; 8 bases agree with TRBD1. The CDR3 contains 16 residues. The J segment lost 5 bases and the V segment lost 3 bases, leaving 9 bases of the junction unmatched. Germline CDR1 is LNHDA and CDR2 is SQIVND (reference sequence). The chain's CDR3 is CASSIAGTGPYQPQHF. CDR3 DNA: TGTGCCAGTAGTATTGCCGGGACAGGTCCCTATCAGCCCCAGCATTTT.

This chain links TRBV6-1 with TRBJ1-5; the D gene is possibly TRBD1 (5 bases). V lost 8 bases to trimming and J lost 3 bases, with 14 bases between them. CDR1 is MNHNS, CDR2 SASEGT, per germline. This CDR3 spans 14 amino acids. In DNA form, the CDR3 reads TGTGCCAGCTCTCGGGGGAGAGACAATCAGCCCCAGCATTTT. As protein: CASSRGRDNQPQHF.

The CDR3 loop is CASIRTGQYF. CDR3 in DNA: TGTGCCAGCATTCGGACAGGCCAGTACTTC. The V call is TRBV6-4, the J call TRBJ2-7; 7 nucleotides match TRBD1. With 7 bases clipped from V and 10 bases from J, the junction kept 4 bases outside the gene matches. In germline, CDR1 is MRHNA, CDR2 SNTAGT. The CDR3 spans 10 residues.

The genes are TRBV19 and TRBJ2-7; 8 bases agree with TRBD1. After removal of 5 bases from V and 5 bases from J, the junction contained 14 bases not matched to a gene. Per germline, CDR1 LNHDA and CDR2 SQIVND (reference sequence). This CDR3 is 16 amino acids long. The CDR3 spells CASSLTGAGGINEQYF. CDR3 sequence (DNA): TGTGCCAGTAGTCTAACCGGGGCAGGGGGCATCAACGAGCAGTACTTC.

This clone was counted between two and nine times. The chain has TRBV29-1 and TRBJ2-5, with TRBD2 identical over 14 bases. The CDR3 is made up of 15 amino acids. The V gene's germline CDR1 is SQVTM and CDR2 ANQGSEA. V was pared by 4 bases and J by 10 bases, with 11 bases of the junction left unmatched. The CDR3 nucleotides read TGCAGCGTTGGTATTGCCGGACTAGCGGGAGGCCGCCAGTACTTC. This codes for CSVGIAGLAGGRQYF. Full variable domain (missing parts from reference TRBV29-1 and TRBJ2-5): SAVISQKPSRDICQRGTSLTIQCQVDSQVTMMFWYRQQPGQSLTLIATANQGSEATYESGFVIDKFPISRPNLTFSTLTVSNMSPEDSSIYLCSVGIAGLAGGRQYFGPGTRLLVL.

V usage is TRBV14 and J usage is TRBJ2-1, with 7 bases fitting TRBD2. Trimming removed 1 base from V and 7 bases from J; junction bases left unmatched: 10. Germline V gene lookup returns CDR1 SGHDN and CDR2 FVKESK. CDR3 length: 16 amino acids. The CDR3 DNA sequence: TGTGCCAGCAGCCAAGGCGAGGTAGCGGGTAGGAATGAGCAGTTCTTC. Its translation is CASSQGEVAGRNEQFF.

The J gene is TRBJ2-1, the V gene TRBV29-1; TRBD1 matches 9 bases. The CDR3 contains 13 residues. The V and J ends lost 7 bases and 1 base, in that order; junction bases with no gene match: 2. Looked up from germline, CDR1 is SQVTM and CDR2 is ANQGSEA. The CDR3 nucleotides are TGCAGCGCGACAGGGGGATCCTACAATGAGCAGTTCTTC. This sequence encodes CSATGGSYNEQFF.

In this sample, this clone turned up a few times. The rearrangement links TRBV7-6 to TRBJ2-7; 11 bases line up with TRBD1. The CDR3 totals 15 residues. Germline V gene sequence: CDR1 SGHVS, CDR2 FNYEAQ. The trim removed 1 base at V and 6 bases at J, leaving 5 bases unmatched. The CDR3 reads CASSLGSGTGGEQYF. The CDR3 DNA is TGTGCCAGCAGCTTAGGTTCCGGGACAGGGGGCGAGCAGTACTTC.

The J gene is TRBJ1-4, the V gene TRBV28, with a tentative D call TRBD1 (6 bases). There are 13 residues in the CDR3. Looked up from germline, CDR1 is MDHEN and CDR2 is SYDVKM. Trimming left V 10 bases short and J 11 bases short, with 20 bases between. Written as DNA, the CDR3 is TGTGCCACCTCGGACAGTATCATGCGGAAACTGTTTTTT. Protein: CATSDSIMRKLFF. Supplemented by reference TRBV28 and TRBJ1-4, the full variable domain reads DVKVTQSSRYLVKRTGEKVFLECVQDMDHENMFWYRQDPGLGLRLIYFSYDVKMKEKGDIPEGYSVSREKKERFSLILESASTNQTSMYLCATSDSIMRKLFFGSGTQLSVL.

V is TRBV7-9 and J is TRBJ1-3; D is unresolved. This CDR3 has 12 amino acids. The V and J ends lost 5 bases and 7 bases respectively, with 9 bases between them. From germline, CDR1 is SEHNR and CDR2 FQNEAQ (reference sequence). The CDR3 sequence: CASSPNGNTIYF. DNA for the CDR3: TGTGCCAGCAGCCCAAACGGGAACACCATATATTTT.

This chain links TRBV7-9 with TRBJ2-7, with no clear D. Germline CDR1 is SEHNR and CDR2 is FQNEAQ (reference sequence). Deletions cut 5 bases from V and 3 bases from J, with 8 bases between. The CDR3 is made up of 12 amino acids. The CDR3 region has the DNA TGTGCCAGCAGCATTACTGACTACGAGCAGTACTTC. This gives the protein CASSITDYEQYF.

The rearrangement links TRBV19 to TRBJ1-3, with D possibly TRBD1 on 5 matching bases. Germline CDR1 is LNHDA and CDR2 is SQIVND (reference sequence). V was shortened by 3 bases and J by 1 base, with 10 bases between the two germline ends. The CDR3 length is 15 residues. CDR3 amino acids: CASSIERTSGNTIYF. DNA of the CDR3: TGTGCCAGTAGTATCGAACGGACATCTGGAAACACCATATATTTT.

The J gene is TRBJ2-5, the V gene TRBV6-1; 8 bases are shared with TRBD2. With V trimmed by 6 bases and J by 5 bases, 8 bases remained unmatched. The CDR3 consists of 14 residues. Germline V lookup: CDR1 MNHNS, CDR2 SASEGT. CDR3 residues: CASSAGGSAETQYF. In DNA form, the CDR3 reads TGTGCCAGCAGCGCGGGGGGCAGTGCGGAGACCCAGTACTTC.

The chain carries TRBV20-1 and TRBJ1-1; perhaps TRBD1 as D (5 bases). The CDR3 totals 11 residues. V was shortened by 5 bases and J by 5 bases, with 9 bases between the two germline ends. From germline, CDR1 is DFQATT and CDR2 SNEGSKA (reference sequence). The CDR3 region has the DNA TGCAGTGCTTCGGAGGGGACTGAAGCTTTCTTT. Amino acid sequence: CSASEGTEAFF.

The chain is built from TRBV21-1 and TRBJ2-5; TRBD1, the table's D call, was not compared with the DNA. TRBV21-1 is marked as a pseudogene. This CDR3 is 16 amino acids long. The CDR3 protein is CASSKDGTGAKETQYF. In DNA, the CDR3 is TGTGCCAGCAGCAAAGACGGGACAGGGGCAAAAGAGACCCAGTACTTC.

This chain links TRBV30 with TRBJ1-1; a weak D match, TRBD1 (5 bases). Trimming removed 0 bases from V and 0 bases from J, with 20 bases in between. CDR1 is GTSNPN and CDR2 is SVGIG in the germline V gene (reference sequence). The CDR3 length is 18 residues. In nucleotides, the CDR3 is TGTGCCTGGAGTGTTTCAGGGCGGTGGTACAAGATGAACACTGAAGCTTTCTTT. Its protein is CAWSVSGRWYKMNTEAFF.

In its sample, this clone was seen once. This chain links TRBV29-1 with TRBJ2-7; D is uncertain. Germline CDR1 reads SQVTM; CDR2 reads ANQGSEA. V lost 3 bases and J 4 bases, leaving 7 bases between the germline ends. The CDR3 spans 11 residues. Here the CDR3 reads CSVEWAYEQYF. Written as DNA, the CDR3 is TGCAGCGTTGAGTGGGCATACGAGCAGTACTTC.

CDR3 nucleotide sequence: TGTGCCAGCAGCTGGATCCAGGGGAACTATGGCTACACCTTC. Translating it yields CASSWIQGNYGYTF. The rearrangement uses TRBV5-4 and TRBJ1-2; weak D call: TRBD1 (6 bases). Between the trimmed V and J ends, which lost 3 bases and 2 bases, there was a span of 11 bases. Germline loops: CDR1 SGHNT, CDR2 YYREEE (reference sequence). The CDR3 loop spans 14 amino acids.

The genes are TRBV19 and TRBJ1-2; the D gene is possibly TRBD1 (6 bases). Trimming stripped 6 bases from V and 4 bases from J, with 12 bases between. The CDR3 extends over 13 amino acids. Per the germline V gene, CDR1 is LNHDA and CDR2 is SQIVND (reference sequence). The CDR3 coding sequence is TGTGCCAGTAGGACACCGGACAGCTATGGCTACACCTTC. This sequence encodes CASRTPDSYGYTF.

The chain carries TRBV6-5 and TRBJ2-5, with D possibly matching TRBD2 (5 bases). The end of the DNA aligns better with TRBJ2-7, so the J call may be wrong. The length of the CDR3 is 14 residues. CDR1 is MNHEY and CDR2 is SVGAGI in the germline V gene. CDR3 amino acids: CASRAERLSYEQYF. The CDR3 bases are TGTGCCAGCAGGGCGGAGCGGCTATCCTACGAGCAGTACTTC.

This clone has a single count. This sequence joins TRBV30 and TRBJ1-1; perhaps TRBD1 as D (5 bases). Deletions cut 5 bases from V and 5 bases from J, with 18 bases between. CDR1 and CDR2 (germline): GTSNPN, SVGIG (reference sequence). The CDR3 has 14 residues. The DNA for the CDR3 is TGTGCCTGGGCAAAATGGGGCGGGGGAACTGAAGCTTTCTTT. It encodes CAWAKWGGGTEAFF.